The 17 T cell receptor beta chains below were found in one sample sequenced in a study of PD-L1 blockade in urothelial cancer. Time point of the sample: peripheral blood 6 weeks after treatment start. TCRdb keeps only in-frame clones here, not all; method: immunoSEQ multiplex PCR. The sample includes 20,000 to 25,000 clones, approximately 81% of them seen just once. Specimen: PBMCs, collected around atezolizumab (anti-PD-L1) treatment. The receptor source for this set is a man between 65 and 85 years old with urothelial cancer.

The chain combines TRBV5-1 with TRBJ2-5, with D perhaps matching TRBD2 (5 bases). V lost 2 bases and J lost 4, with 9 bases in between. This CDR3 is built from 13 residues. Germline V CDR1 and CDR2: SGHRS, YFSETQ. CDR3 amino acids: CASSLTAGETQYF. The DNA for the CDR3 is TGCGCCAGCAGCTTAACGGCGGGAGAGACCCAGTACTTC.

The V gene is TRBV7-9, the J gene TRBJ1-3; possibly TRBD1 for D (5 bases). The germline V gene has CDR1 SEHNR and CDR2 FQNEAQ (reference sequence). The length of the CDR3 is 14 residues. The V end lost 5 bases, the J end lost 0 bases, and 8 bases lay between the germline ends. CDR3 DNA sequence: TGTGCCAGCAGCCTGGACAACTCTGGAAACACCATATATTTT. Amino acid sequence: CASSLDNSGNTIYF.

Turning to this clone: The limits of the CDR3 on the DNA are not certain, so only TCRdb's listed CDR3 is given. The V gene is TRBV25-1, the J gene TRBJ1-4; the table calls TRBD1, which could not be checked here. Germline CDR1 MGHDK, CDR2 SYGVNS. The CDR3 region is 15 residues in length, termini included. CDR3 in amino acids: CASSTSTGNIEKLFF.

The chain uses TRBV11-3 and TRBJ2-1, with 11 bases matching TRBD2. CDR3 size: 15 residues. The V and J ends lost 5 bases and 10 bases, in that order; junction bases with no gene match: 10. Germline V gene lookup returns CDR1 SGHNT and CDR2 YENEEA. CDR3 region: CASSHERLAGREQFF. DNA of the CDR3: TGTGCCAGCAGCCACGAGCGACTAGCGGGAAGGGAGCAGTTCTTC.

The V call is TRBV9, the J call TRBJ2-7; TRBD2 matches at 9 bases. Losses at the gene ends were 0 bases for V and 2 bases for J; bases not matched to a gene: 3. Germline V gene lookup returns CDR1 SGDLS and CDR2 YYNGEE. The CDR3 sequence is 15 residues long. CDR3 bases: TGTGCCAGCAGCGTAGAGGCTAGCGGGACCTACGAGCAGTACTTC. Translated, it gives CASSVEASGTYEQYF.

The rearrangement uses TRBV5-4 and TRBJ2-1, with 12 bases aligning to TRBD2. Germline-derived CDR1 and CDR2 are SGHNT and YYREEE (reference sequence). There are 14 residues in the CDR3. J gave up 13 bases and V 0 bases, and 5 bases lay outside the gene matches. The CDR3 DNA reads TGTGCCAGCAGCTTGGAGGCTAGCGGGAGGGACCAGTTCTTC. Its translation is CASSLEASGRDQFF.

The chain carries TRBV5-1 and TRBJ2-5, with D maybe TRBD1 (5 bases). CDR3 size: 14 residues. The V gene lost 2 bases and the J gene lost 0 bases, with 8 bases spanning the gap. Per germline, CDR1 SGHRS and CDR2 YFSETQ. The CDR3 spells CASSLGRDQETQYF. The CDR3 coding sequence is TGCGCCAGCAGCTTAGGCAGGGACCAAGAGACCCAGTACTTC.

The chain couples TRBV6-1 to TRBJ2-7, with 10 positions matching TRBD1. CDR3 length: 15 amino acids. After removal of 5 bases from V and 2 bases from J, the junction contained 6 bases not matched to a gene. Germline CDR1 is MNHNS and CDR2 is SASEGT. The CDR3 protein is CASSPQTGGPYEQYF. In DNA form, the CDR3 reads TGTGCCAGCAGTCCACAGACAGGGGGCCCCTACGAGCAGTACTTC.

This chain connects TRBV12-5 to TRBJ2-2; 7 bases line up with TRBD1. The CDR3 length is 14 residues. V shed 3 bases, J shed 5 bases, and the junction held 3 bases outside the gene matches. Germline V gene lookup returns CDR1 LGHNT and CDR2 FRNRAP. CDR3 bases: TGTGCTAGTGGTTTACGGGGACAGACCGGGGAGCTGTTTTTT. It is translated as CASGLRGQTGELFF.

The V call is TRBV4-1, the J call TRBJ2-2; 15 bases match TRBD2. Trimming took 0 bases from V and 8 from J; bases not matched to a gene: 1. This CDR3 region has 16 residues. The germline V gene has CDR1 MGHRA and CDR2 YSYEKL. The CDR3 sequence: CASSQDGTSGRGELFF. CDR3 bases: TGCGCCAGCAGCCAAGATGGGACTAGCGGGAGGGGGGAGCTGTTTTTT.

The chain recombines TRBV14 with TRBJ2-4; a possible D gene is TRBD2 (5 bases). The V gene lost 3 bases and the J gene lost 0 bases, with 12 bases spanning the gap. The CDR3 length is 16 residues. Per germline, CDR1 SGHDN and CDR2 FVKESK. As DNA, the CDR3 is TGTGCCAGCAGCCAGGTGACGGGGAGAGCCAAAAACATTCAGTACTTC. As protein: CASSQVTGRAKNIQYF. The full variable domain, rest sourced from reference TRBV14 and TRBJ2-4, is EAGVTQFPSHSVIEKGQTVTLRCDPISGHDNLYWYRRVMGKEIKFLLHFVKESKQDESGMPNNRFLAERTGGTYSTLKVQPAELEDSGVYFCASSQVTGRAKNIQYFGAGTRLSVL.

This chain's CDR3 is CASSLEWVGEDYGYTF. The CDR3 DNA is TGTGCCAGCAGCTTAGAATGGGTAGGGGAGGACTATGGCTACACCTTC. This rearrangement joins TRBV7-8 to TRBJ1-2; D might be TRBD1 (5 bases). CDR1 is SGHVS and CDR2 is FQNEAQ in the germline V gene. This CDR3 has 16 amino acids. V was pared by 1 base and J by 3 bases, with 15 bases between.

V and J are TRBV7-8 and TRBJ2-5; a possible D gene is TRBD2 (5 bases). The V gene's germline CDR1 is SGHVS and CDR2 FQNEAQ. The CDR3 totals 13 residues. V lost 2 bases and J lost 6, with 10 bases in between. The CDR3 DNA is TGTGCCAGCAGCTTAATCGGGGAGCAGACCCAGTACTTC. Protein: CASSLIGEQTQYF.

The chain joins TRBV19 to TRBJ1-3; D gene ambiguous. V gave up 4 bases and J gave up 0 bases, with 16 bases separating them. This CDR3 spans 17 amino acids. Germline V CDR1 and CDR2: LNHDA, SQIVND (reference sequence). CDR3 bases: TGTGCCAGTAGTAAGGATGGATGGGAGAGCTCTGGAAACACCATATATTTT. Its protein product is CASSKDGWESSGNTIYF.

This sequence joins TRBV28 and TRBJ1-5; 7 bases are a match to TRBD1. CDR1 MDHEN and CDR2 SYDVKM come from the germline V gene. Trimming removed 6 bases from V and 2 bases from J; junction bases left unmatched: 4. There are 14 residues in the CDR3. CDR3 loop: CASSSGTGNQPQHF. The CDR3 DNA reads as TGTGCCAGCAGCTCCGGGACAGGCAATCAGCCCCAGCATTTT.

This clone was counted only a few times. The gene calls are TRBV6-5 and TRBJ1-4; 7 nucleotides match TRBD1. Trimming cost V 6 bases and J 3 bases; bases outside gene matches: 4. The CDR3 has 14 amino acids. Per germline, CDR1 MNHEY and CDR2 SVGAGI. As DNA, the CDR3 is TGTGCCAGCAGGGAGGGGGCCGCTAATGAAAAACTGTTTTTT. Amino acid sequence: CASREGAANEKLFF.

The chain employs TRBV18 and TRBJ2-1, with TRBD1 matching over 8 bases. V lost 4 bases, J lost 0 bases, and 14 bases stayed unmatched. CDR3 length: 19 residues. The germline V gene encodes CDR1 KGHSH and CDR2 LQKENI. The CDR3 protein is CASSLRTGFNPSSYNEQFF. CDR3 in DNA: TGTGCCAGCTCACTGAGGACAGGGTTTAACCCGAGCTCCTACAATGAGCAGTTCTTC.